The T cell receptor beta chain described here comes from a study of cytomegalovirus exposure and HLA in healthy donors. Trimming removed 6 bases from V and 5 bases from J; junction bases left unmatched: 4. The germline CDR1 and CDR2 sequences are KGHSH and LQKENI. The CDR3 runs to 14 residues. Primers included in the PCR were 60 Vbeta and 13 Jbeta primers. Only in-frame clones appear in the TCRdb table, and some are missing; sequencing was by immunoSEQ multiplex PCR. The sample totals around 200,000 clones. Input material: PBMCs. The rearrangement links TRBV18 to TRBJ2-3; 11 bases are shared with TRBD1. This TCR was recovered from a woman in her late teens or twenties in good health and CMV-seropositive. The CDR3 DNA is TGTGCCAGCTCTTCCGGGACAGGGGGAGATACGCAGTATTTT. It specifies CASSSGTGGDTQYF.